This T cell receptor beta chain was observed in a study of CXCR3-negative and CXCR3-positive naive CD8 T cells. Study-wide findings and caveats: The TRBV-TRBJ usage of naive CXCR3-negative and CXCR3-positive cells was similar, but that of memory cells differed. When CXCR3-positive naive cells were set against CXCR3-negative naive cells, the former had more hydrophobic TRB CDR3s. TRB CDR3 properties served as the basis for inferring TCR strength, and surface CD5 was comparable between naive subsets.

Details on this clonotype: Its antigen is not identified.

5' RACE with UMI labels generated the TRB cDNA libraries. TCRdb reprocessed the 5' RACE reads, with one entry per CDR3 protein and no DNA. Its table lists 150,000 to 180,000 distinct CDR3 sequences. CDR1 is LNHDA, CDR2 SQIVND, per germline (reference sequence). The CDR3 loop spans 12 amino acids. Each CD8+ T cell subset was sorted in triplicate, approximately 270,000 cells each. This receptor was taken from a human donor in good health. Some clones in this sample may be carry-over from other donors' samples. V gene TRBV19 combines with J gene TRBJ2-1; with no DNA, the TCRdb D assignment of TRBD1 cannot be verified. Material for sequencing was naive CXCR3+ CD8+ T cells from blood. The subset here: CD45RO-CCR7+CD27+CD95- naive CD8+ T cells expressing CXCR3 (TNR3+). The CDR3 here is CASGHQGNEQFF.